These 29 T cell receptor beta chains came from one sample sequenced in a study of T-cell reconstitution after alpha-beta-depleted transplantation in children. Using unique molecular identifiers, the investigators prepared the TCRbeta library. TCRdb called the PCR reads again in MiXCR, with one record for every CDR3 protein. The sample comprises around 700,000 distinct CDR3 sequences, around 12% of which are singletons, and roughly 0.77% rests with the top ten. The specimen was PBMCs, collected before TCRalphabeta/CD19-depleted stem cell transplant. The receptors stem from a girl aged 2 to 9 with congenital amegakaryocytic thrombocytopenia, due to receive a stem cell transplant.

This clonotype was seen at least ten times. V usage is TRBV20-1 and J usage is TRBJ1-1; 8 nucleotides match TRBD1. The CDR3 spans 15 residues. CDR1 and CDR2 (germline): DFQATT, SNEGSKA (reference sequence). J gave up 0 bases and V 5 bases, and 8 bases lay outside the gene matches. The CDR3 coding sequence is TGCAGTGCTTGGACAGGGCAGGAGATGAACACTGAAGCTTTCTTT. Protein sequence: CSAWTGQEMNTEAFF.

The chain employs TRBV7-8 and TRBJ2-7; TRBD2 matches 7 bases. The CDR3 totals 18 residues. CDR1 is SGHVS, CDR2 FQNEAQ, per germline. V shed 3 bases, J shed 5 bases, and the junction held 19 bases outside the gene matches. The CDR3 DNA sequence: TGTGCCAGCAGCTTCCCCCCACAAGAGGGAGGGCCTTTTGACGAGCAGTACTTC. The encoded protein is CASSFPPQEGGPFDEQYF.

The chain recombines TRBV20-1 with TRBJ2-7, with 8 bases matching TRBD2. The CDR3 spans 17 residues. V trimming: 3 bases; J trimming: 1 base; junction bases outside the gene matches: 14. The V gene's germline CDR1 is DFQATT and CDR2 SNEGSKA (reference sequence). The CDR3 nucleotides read TGCAGTGCTAGCCTAAACTACGAGCGGGAGTTTTCCTACGAGCAGTACTTC. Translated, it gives CSASLNYEREFSYEQYF.

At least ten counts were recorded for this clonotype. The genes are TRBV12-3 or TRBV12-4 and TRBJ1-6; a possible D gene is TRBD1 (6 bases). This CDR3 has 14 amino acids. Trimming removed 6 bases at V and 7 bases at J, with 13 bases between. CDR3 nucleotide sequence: TGTGCCAGCAGCTACAGGGAGGGGAATTCACCCCTCCACTTT. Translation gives CASSYREGNSPLHF.

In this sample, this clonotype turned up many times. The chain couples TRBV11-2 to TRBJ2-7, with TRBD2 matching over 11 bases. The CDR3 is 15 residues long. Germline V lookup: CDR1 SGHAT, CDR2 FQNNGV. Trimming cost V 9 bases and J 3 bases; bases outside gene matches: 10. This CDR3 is CARNLLAGVFYEQYF. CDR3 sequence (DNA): TGTGCCAGAAATTTACTAGCGGGAGTGTTCTACGAGCAGTACTTC.

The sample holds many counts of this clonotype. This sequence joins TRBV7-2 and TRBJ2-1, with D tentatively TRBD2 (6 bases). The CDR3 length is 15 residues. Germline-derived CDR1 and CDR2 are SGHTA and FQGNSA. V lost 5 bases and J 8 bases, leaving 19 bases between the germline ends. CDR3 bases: TGTGCCAGCAGCACCTCGGGGACTTTATTCGATGAGCAGTTCTTC. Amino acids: CASSTSGTLFDEQFF. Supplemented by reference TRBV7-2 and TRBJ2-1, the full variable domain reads GAGVSQSPSNKVTEKGKDVELRCDPISGHTALYWYRQSLGQGLEFLIYFQGNSAPDKSGLPSDRFSAERTGGSVSTLTIQRTQQEDSAVYLCASSTSGTLFDEQFFGPGTRLTVL.

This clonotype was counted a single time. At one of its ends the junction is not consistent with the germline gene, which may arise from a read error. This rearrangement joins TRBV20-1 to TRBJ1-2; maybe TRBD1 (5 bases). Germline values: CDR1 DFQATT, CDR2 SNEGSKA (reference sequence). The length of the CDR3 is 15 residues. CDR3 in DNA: TGCTGTGCTAGAGTTTTAGACAGTGGAGATTATGGCTACACCTTC. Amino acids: CCARVLDSGDYGYTF.

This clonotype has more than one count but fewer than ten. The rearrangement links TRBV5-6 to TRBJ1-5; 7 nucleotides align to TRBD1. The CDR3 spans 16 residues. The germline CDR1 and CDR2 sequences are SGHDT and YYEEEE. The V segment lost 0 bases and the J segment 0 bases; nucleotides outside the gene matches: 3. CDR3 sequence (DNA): TGTGCCAGCAGCTTGGCGGGACAGTATAGCAATCAGCCCCAGCATTTT. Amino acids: CASSLAGQYSNQPQHF.

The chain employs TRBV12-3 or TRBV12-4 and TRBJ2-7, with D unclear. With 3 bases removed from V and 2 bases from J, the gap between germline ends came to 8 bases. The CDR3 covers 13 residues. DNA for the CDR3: TGTGCCAGCAGTTTTCGGGCCACCTACGAGCAGTACTTC. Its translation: CASSFRATYEQYF.

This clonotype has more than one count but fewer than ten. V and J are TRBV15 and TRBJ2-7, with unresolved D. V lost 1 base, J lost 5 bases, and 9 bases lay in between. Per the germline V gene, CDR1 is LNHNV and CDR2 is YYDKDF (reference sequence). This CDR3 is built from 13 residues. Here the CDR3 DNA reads TGTGCCACCAGCAGAGTTGCGGAAAACGAGCAGTACTTC. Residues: CATSRVAENEQYF.

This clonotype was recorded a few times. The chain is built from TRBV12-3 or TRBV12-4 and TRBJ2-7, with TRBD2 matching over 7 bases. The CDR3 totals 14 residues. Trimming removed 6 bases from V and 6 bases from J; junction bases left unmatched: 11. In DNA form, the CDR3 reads TGTGCCAGCAGGAATGGACTAGTGAGGGCCGAGCAGTACTTC. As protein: CASRNGLVRAEQYF.

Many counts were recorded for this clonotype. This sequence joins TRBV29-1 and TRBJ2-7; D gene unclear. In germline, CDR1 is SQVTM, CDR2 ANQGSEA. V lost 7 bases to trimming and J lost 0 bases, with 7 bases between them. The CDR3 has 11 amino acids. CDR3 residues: CSAFDSYEQYF. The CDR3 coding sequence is TGCAGCGCATTTGACTCCTACGAGCAGTACTTC.

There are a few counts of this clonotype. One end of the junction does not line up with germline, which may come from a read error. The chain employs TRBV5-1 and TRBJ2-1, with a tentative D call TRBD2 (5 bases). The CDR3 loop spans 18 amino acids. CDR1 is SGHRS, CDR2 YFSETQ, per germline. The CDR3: CASSLKFQRSTTYHEQFF. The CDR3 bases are TGCGCCAGCAGCTTGAAGTTCCAGCGGAGTACTACCTACCATGAGCAGTTCTTC.

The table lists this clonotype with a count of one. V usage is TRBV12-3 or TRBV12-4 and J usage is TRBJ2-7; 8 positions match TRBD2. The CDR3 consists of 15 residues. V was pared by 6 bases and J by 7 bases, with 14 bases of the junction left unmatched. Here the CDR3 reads CASRPRAGEFEEQYF. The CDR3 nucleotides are TGTGCCAGCAGACCGAGAGCGGGAGAATTCGAGGAGCAGTACTTC.

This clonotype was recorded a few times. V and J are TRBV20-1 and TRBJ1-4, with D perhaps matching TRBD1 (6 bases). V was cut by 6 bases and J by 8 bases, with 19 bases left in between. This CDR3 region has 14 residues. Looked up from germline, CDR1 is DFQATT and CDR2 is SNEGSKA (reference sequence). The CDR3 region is CSARGGTGEEKLFF. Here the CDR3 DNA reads TGCAGTGCCAGGGGCGGAACAGGAGAAGAAAAACTGTTTTTT.

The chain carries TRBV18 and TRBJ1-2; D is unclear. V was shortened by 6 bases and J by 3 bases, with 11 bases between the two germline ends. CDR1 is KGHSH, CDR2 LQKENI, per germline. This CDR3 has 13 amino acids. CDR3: CASSPGPDYGYTF. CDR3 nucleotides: TGTGCCAGCTCCCCCGGACCAGACTATGGCTACACCTTC.

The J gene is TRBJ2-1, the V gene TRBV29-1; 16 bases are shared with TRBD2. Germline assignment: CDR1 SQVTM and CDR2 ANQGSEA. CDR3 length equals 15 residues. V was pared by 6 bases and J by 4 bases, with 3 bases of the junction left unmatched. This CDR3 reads CSVPGLAGGYNEQFF. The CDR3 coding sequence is TGCAGCGTCCCGGGACTAGCGGGAGGGTACAATGAGCAGTTCTTC.

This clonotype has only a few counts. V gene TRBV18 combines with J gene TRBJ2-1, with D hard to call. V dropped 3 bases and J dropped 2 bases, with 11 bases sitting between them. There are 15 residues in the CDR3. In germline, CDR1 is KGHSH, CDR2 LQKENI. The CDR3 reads CASSPLQSTYNEQFF. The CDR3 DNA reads TGTGCCAGCTCACCCCTGCAATCTACCTACAATGAGCAGTTCTTC.

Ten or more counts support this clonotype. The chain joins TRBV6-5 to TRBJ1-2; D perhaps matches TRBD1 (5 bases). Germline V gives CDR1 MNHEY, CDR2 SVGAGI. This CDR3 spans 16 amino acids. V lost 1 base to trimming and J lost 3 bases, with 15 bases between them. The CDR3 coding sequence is TGTGCCAGCAGTTACTACGCAGGGTGGGAGGACTATGGCTACACCTTC. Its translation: CASSYYAGWEDYGYTF.

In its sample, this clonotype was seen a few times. The CDR3 sequence is CASSSSVGTEAFF. The CDR3, as DNA: TGTGCCAGCAGCTCATCCGTAGGCACTGAAGCTTTCTTT. V and J are TRBV5-5 and TRBJ1-1; D is undetermined. Germline V gene data show CDR1 as SGHKS and CDR2 as YYEKEE (reference sequence). This CDR3 region has 13 residues. V was shortened by 3 bases and J by 4 bases, with 10 bases between the two germline ends.

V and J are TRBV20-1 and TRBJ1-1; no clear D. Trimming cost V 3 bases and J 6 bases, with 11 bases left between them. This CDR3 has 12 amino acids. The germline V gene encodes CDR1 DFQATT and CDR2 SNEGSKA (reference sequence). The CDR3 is CSARSLFPEAFF. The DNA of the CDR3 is TGCAGTGCTAGGTCTTTGTTCCCTGAAGCTTTCTTT.

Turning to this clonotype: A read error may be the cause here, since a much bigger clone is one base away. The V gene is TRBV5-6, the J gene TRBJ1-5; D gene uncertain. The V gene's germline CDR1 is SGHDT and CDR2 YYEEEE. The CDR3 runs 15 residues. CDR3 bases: TGTGCCAGCCGCTTGCTGGCAGGAGGGCATCAGCCCCAGCATTTT. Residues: CASRLLAGGHQPQHF. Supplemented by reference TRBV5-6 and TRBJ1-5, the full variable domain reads DAGVTQSPTHLIKTRGQQVTLRCSPKSGHDTVSWYQQALGQGPQFIFQYYEEEERQRGNFPDRFSGHQFPNYSSELNVNALLLGDSALYLCASRLLAGGHQPQHFGDGTRLSIL.

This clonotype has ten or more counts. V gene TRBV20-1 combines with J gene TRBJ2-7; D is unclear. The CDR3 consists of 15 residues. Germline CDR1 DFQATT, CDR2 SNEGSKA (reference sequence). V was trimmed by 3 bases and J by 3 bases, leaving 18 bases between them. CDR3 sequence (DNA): TGCAGTGCTAGTTGGGCCCGGGTCTCAGACTACGAGCAGTACTTC. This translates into CSASWARVSDYEQYF.

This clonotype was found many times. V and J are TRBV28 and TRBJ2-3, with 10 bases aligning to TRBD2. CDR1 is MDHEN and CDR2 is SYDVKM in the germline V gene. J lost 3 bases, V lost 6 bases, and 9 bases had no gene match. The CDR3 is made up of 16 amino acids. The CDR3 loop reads CASRRYLAGATDTQYF. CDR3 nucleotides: TGTGCCAGCAGACGATACCTAGCGGGAGCAACAGATACGCAGTATTTT. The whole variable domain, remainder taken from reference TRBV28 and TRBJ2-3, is DVKVTQSSRYLVKRTGEKVFLECVQDMDHENMFWYRQDPGLGLRLIYFSYDVKMKEKGDIPEGYSVSREKKERFSLILESASTNQTSMYLCASRRYLAGATDTQYFGPGTRLTVL.

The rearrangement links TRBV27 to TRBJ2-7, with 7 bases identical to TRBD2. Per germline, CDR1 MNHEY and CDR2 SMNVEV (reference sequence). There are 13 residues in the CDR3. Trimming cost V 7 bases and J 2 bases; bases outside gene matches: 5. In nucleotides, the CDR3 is TGTGCCAGCATGGGAGGGTGGGCCTACGAGCAGTACTTC. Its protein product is CASMGGWAYEQYF.

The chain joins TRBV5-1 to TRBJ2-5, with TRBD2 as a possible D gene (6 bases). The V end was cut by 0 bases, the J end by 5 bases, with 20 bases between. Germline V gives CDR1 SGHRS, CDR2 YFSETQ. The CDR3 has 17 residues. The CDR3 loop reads CASSLAVQAGRLETQYF. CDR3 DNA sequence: TGCGCCAGCAGCTTGGCCGTTCAGGCGGGAAGGTTGGAGACCCAGTACTTC.

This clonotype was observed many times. CDR3 amino acids: CASSVGDTNTGELFF. The CDR3 DNA reads as TGCGCCAGCAGCGTCGGGGACACGAACACCGGGGAGCTGTTTTTT. The rearrangement joins TRBV5-1 to TRBJ2-2, with D perhaps matching TRBD1 (6 bases). The V end lost 4 bases, the J end lost 0 bases, and 10 bases lay between the germline ends. CDR1 is SGHRS, CDR2 YFSETQ, per germline. There are 15 residues in the CDR3.

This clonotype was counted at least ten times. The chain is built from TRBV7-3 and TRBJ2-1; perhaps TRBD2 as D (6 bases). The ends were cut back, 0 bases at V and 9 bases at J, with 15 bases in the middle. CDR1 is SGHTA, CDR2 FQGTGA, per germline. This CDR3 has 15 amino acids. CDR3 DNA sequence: TGTGCCAGCAGCTTAACCCGGGAGTCGAGGGGTGAGCAGTTCTTC. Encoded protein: CASSLTRESRGEQFF.

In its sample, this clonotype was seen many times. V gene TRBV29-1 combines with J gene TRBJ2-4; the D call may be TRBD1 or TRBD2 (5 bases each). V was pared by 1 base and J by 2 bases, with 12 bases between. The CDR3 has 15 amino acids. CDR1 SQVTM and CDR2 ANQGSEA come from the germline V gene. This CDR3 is CSVEGGKGTKNIQYF. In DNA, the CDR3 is TGCAGCGTTGAAGGAGGGAAGGGGACCAAAAACATTCAGTACTTC.